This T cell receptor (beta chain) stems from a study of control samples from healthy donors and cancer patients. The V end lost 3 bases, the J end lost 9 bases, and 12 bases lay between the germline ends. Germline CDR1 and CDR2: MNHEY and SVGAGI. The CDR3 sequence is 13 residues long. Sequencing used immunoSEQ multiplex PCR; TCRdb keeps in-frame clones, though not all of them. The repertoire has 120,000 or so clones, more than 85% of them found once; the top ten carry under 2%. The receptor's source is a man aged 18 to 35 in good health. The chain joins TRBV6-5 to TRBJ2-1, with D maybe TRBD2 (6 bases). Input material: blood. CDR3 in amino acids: CASSYRRDGEQFF. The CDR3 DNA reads TGTGCCAGCAGTTATAGGCGGGATGGTGAGCAGTTCTTC.